The 5 T cell receptor beta chains listed next were all sequenced from one sample in a study of blood T cell repertoires in COVID-19. Sequencing was performed with immunoSEQ multiplex PCR; in TCRdb, only in-frame clones are kept and a portion is missing. This sample has some 200,000 clones; 88% occur once, and the top ten carry 2.5% to 3%. The sequenced material came from PBMCs or T cells enriched from blood (not recorded which). All receptors come from a young woman who had recovered from COVID-19.

CDR3 region: CASSVGLAGWSEQFF. The CDR3 nucleotides are TGTGCCAGCAGCGTAGGGCTAGCGGGGTGGAGTGAGCAGTTCTTC. The chain couples TRBV9 to TRBJ2-1, with 9 nucleotides matching TRBD2. Trimming cost V 0 bases and J 9 bases; bases outside gene matches: 7. The CDR3 contains 15 residues. Germline V gene data show CDR1 as SGDLS and CDR2 as YYNGEE. Looking up the rest from reference TRBV9 and TRBJ2-1 gives the full variable domain: DSGVTQTPKHLITATGQRVTLRCSPRSGDLSVYWYQQSLDQGLQFLIQYYNGEERAKGNILERFSAQQFPDLHSELNLSSLELGDSALYFCASSVGLAGWSEQFFGPGTRLTVL.

This clone was found once. V is TRBV5-5 and J is TRBJ1-2; D is ambiguous. The CDR3 spans 13 residues. CDR1 SGHKS and CDR2 YYEKEE come from the germline V gene (reference sequence). V was shortened by 0 bases and J by 0 bases, with 3 bases between the two germline ends. CDR3 DNA sequence: TGTGCCAGCAGCTTGGGGCCTAACTATGGCTACACCTTC. Its translation: CASSLGPNYGYTF.

This chain uses TRBV14 with TRBJ2-2; TRBD1 is a possible D gene (5 bases). Per germline, CDR1 SGHDN and CDR2 FVKESK. The CDR3 length is 15 residues. The ends were cut back, 2 bases at V and 1 base at J, with 8 bases in the middle. The CDR3 reads CASSQLTGNTGELFF. The CDR3 nucleotides are TGTGCCAGCAGCCAACTCACAGGGAACACCGGGGAGCTGTTTTTT.

The J gene is TRBJ2-1, the V gene TRBV7-9, with no clear D. Germline loops: CDR1 SEHNR, CDR2 FQNEAQ (reference sequence). The V end was cut by 1 base, the J end by 3 bases, with 16 bases between. The CDR3 runs 17 residues. For the CDR3, the DNA is TGTGCCAGCAGCTTAGTTCCAGATATTGCATTCTACAATGAGCAGTTCTTC. The encoded protein is CASSLVPDIAFYNEQFF.

The J gene is TRBJ1-1, the V gene TRBV18; tentatively, D is TRBD1 (6 bases). The V gene's germline CDR1 is KGHSH and CDR2 LQKENI. Trimming cost V 0 bases and J 0 bases, with 8 bases left between them. CDR3 length: 15 residues. CDR3 bases: TGTGCCAGCTCACCACCCGCAGGGGTGAACACTGAAGCTTTCTTT. It is translated as CASSPPAGVNTEAFF. Looking up the rest from reference TRBV18 and TRBJ1-1 gives the full variable domain: NAGVMQNPRHLVRRRGQEARLRCSPMKGHSHVYWYRQLPEEGLKFMVYLQKENIIDESGMPKERFSAEFPKEGPSILRIQQVVRGDSAAYFCASSPPAGVNTEAFFGQGTRLTVV.